Listed here is a single TCR beta chain. The CDR3 is made up of 17 amino acids. With V trimmed by 3 bases and J by 0 bases, 5 bases remained unmatched. Germline CDR1 and CDR2: SGHRS and YFSETQ. Primed by a sample-barcoded 5' primer and a J-beta primer mix, a second PCR proceeded for 7 to 11 cycles. MiXCR, run by TCRdb on the 5' RACE reads, gives a single entry per CDR3 protein. The data show some 1,800,000 distinct CDR3 sequences, with approximately 39% seen just once and 20% to 25% held by the top ten. This specimen comes from a study of blood T cells in healthy people across ages. Approximately 9.6 milliliters of peripheral blood were drawn from each donor into EDTA-treated tubes.

This clonotype originated in a human donor in good health. Sequencing used blood. The rearrangement joins TRBV5-1 to TRBJ2-2; 10 bases are shared with TRBD2. The CDR3 DNA reads TGCGCCAGCAGCTCCTCTAGCGGGGGAGCGAACACCGGGGAGCTGTTTTTT. It specifies CASSSSSGGANTGELFF.